This is a list of T cell receptor beta chains from one sample in a study of CD8 T cells in Susac syndrome. One entry per CDR3 protein, called by TCRdb with MiXCR from the immunoSEQ multiplex PCR reads. Among around 280,000 distinct CDR3 sequences, about 85% were seen once, and the ten largest hold approximately 0.12%. The specimen was CD8+ T cells from PBMCs. These TCRs come from a human donor with multiple sclerosis. The CDR3 runs from the conserved cysteine through the conserved F or W. Each record gives: V gene, CDR3 protein.

v_call: TRBV4-1; cdr3_aa: CASSLLTGEGTEAFF
v_call: TRBV19; cdr3_aa: CASSIGQGHFTDTQYF
v_call: TRBV28; cdr3_aa: CASSLGSQLQETQYF
v_call: TRBV7-9; cdr3_aa: CASSLYRSSYNSPLHF
v_call: TRBV13; cdr3_aa: CASSPLGGARGRGTQYF
v_call: TRBV27; cdr3_aa: CASSRSPGTGNTEAFF
v_call: TRBV7-3; cdr3_aa: CASSLKGGGGNSGANVLTF
v_call: TRBV6-2/TRBV6-3; cdr3_aa: CASSYSITGQGLRAPSYNEQFF
v_call: TRBV4-1; cdr3_aa: CASSQKLGSGEQYF
v_call: TRBV5-1; cdr3_aa: CASRQDASSGANVLTF